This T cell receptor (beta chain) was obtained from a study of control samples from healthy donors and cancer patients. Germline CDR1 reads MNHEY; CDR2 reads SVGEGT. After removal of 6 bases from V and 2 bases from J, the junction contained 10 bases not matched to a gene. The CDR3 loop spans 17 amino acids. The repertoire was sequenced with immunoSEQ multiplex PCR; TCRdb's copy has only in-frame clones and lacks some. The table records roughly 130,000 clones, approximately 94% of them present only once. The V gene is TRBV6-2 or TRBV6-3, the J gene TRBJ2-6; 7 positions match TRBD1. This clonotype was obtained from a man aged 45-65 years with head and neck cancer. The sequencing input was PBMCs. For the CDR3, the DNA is TGTGCCAGCAGACCTACAGGGGTCGGTGCTGGGGCCAACGTCCTGACTTTC. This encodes CASRPTGVGAGANVLTF.